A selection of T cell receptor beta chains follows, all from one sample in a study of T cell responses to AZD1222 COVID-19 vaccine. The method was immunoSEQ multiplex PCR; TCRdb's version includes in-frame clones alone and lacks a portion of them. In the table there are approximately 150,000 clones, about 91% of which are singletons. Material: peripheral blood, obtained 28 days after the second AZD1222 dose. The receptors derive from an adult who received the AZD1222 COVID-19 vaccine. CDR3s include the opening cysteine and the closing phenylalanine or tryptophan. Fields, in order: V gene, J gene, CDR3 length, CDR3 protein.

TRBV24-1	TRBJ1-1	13	CATGNGQNTEAFF
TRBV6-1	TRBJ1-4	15	CASSEAGARNEKLFF
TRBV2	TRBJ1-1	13	CARGGGLGTEAFF
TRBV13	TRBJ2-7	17	CASSFGLAGPPAYEQYF
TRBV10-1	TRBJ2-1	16	CASSGTSGRSYNEQFF
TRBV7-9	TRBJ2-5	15	CASSPIDRDQETQYF
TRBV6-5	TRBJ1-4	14	CASNRQGTNEKLFF
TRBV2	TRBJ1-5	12	CASSQLNQPQHF
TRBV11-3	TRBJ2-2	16	CASSFRLAGFTGELFF
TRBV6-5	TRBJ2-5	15	CASRAAAGAQETQYF
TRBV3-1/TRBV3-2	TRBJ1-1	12	CASSLRGTEAFF
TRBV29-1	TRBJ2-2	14	CSVSGSSDTGELFF
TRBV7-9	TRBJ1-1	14	CASSLATGGAEAFF
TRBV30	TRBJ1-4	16	CAWSDRVSPNHGKLFF
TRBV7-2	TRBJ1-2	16	CASSLAHGDSNYGYTF
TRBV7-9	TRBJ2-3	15	CASSLGFRITDTQYF
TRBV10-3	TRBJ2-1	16	CAISDRGLPSYNEQFF
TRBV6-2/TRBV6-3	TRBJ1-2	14	CASSVGRLNYGYTF
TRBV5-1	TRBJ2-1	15	CASSLGGLRRNEQFF
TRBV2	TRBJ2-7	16	CASSDLAVTSGYEQYF
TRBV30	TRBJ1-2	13	CAWSVRGSGGYTF
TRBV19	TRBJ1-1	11	CARRTGLEAFF
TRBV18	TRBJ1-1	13	CASSPRDRGGAFF
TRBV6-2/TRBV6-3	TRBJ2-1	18	CASSYSSLGGSSYNEQFF
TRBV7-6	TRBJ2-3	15	CASHPAAGGLDTQYF
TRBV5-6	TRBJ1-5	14	CASSLGQINQPQHF
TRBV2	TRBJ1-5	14	CASSPQGANQPQHF
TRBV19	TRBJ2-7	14	CASSVDPRSYEQYF